The 28 T cell receptor beta chains reported below all come from one sample, sequenced in a study of CD8 T cells in ankylosing spondylitis. TCRdb processed the 5' RACE reads anew with MiXCR; each CDR3 protein has one entry. Counted here are 200,000 to 250,000 distinct CDR3 sequences, roughly 10% occurring once; the ten biggest clones make up roughly a fifth. The sequenced material came from blood, either unsorted or a sorted T cell fraction (not recorded which). The origin of the receptors is a male donor with ankylosing spondylitis or in good health (not recorded which).

The chain carries TRBV7-6 and TRBJ2-3; a weak D match, TRBD1 (6 bases). The CDR3 has 15 amino acids. Trimming removed 1 base from V and 6 bases from J, with 14 bases in between. Germline V gives CDR1 SGHVS, CDR2 FNYEAQ. CDR3 sequence: CASSLGQALQDTQYF. The CDR3 DNA reads as TGTGCCAGCAGCTTAGGACAGGCCCTGCAGGATACGCAGTATTTT. Using reference TRBV7-6 and TRBJ2-3 for the parts outside the CDR3, the full variable domain is GAGVSQSPRYKVTKRGQDVALRCDPISGHVSLYWYRQALGQGPEFLTYFNYEAQQDKSGLPNDRFSAERPEGSISTLTIQRTEQRDSAMYRCASSLGQALQDTQYFGPGTRLTVL.

The sample holds many counts of this clonotype. Since the CDR3 does not end with the conserved phenylalanine or tryptophan, this likely comes from a read error. Because the CDR3's place on the DNA is in doubt, the DNA is left out and the CDR3 is given as listed by TCRdb. The rearrangement joins TRBV7-9 to TRBJ2-1; TRBD2, the table's D call, lacks a check against the DNA. The CDR3 contains 11 residues when both ends are counted. Looked up from germline, CDR1 is SEHNR and CDR2 is FQNEAQ (reference sequence). CDR3 loop: CASSKGDYLSG.

The sample holds many counts of this clonotype. V usage is TRBV5-1 and J usage is TRBJ2-5; D tentatively reads TRBD1 or TRBD2 (5 bases each). The CDR3 is made up of 14 amino acids. Germline V gives CDR1 SGHRS, CDR2 YFSETQ. Between the trimmed V and J ends, which lost 4 bases and 2 bases, there was a span of 12 bases. CDR3 DNA sequence: TGCGCCAGCAGCATAGCCGGGACGCAAGAGACCCAGTACTTC. Its protein is CASSIAGTQETQYF.

This clonotype was detected only a few times. This chain connects TRBV11-2 to TRBJ1-1; no firm D call. Germline V gene sequence: CDR1 SGHAT, CDR2 FQNNGV. The CDR3 extends over 15 amino acids. Trimming left V 1 base short and J 0 bases short, with 9 bases between. CDR3 coding DNA: TGTGCCAGCAGCTTAGCTGGGTACATGAACACTGAAGCTTTCTTT. Translated, it gives CASSLAGYMNTEAFF. The full variable domain, its missing parts supplied by reference TRBV11-2 and TRBJ1-1, is EAGVAQSPRYKIIEKRQSVAFWCNPISGHATLYWYQQILGQGPKLLIQFQNNGVVDDSQLPKDRFSAERLKGVDSTLKIQPAKLEDSAVYLCASSLAGYMNTEAFFGQGTRLTVV.

This clonotype has a count of ten or more. The gene calls are TRBV12-3 or TRBV12-4 and TRBJ2-3; possible D gene TRBD1, 6 bases. CDR3 length equals 15 residues. V lost 2 bases and J 2 bases, leaving 11 bases between the germline ends. The CDR3 loop is CASSLSRGNTDTQYF. The CDR3 DNA reads as TGTGCCAGCAGTTTAAGCAGGGGAAACACAGATACGCAGTATTTT.

This clonotype was counted at least ten times. The rearrangement joins TRBV20-1 to TRBJ1-2; D is possibly TRBD1 (5 bases). There are 14 residues in the CDR3. Germline assignment: CDR1 DFQATT and CDR2 SNEGSKA (reference sequence). With 6 bases removed from V and 7 bases from J, the gap between germline ends came to 21 bases. Here the CDR3 DNA reads TGCAGTGCCTTCCCTCCAGGGAAGAATCTTGGCTACACCTTC. Amino acid sequence: CSAFPPGKNLGYTF.

The chain has TRBV11-1 and TRBJ1-4, with 10 bases matching TRBD1. The V segment lost 5 bases and the J segment 6 bases; nucleotides outside the gene matches: 18. The CDR3 is made up of 19 amino acids. Germline values: CDR1 SGHAT, CDR2 FQDESV (reference sequence). The CDR3 nucleotides are TGTGCCAGCAGCCACTGGGACAGGGGTTCGAAGTGGCAAGATGAAAAACTGTTTTTT. Translating gives CASSHWDRGSKWQDEKLFF.

This clonotype was detected many times. The V call is TRBV6-1, the J call TRBJ2-2; 10 bases agree with TRBD2. V lost 5 bases to trimming and J lost 6 bases; unmatched junction nucleotides: 9. The CDR3 has 16 residues. Looked up from germline, CDR1 is MNHNS and CDR2 is SASEGT. The CDR3 is CASSRRLAGIAGELFF. CDR3 nucleotides: TGTGCCAGCAGTCGTCGACTAGCGGGTATCGCCGGGGAGCTGTTTTTT.

The V gene is TRBV6-2 or TRBV6-3, the J gene TRBJ2-1, with D unresolved. V was pared by 5 bases and J by 5 bases, with 16 bases between. Germline assignment: CDR1 MNHEY and CDR2 SVGEGT. The CDR3 is 15 residues long. The CDR3 region has the DNA TGTGCCAGCAGTCCCCACCGGTTGGTGGACAATGAGCAGTTCTTC. This translates into CASSPHRLVDNEQFF.

Ten or more counts support this clonotype. The chain links TRBV20-1 to TRBJ2-2, with D possibly TRBD1 on 6 matching bases. This CDR3 spans 15 amino acids. The germline V and J ends were trimmed by 1 base and 1 base, with 10 bases remaining between them. Germline V gives CDR1 DFQATT, CDR2 SNEGSKA (reference sequence). CDR3 region: CSARAPGQNTGELFF. The CDR3 DNA is TGCAGTGCTAGAGCCCCGGGACAGAACACCGGGGAGCTGTTTTTT.

Worth noting for this clonotype: It may be a read error: a sequence one base away is much more abundant. The chain combines TRBV20-1 with TRBJ2-3, with no clear D. CDR1 is DFQATT, CDR2 SNEGSKA, per germline (reference sequence). The CDR3 is 13 amino acids. Trimming shortened V by 0 bases and J by 6 bases, and 10 bases separated the two germline ends. CDR3 protein: CSARDRLTDTQYF. CDR3 nucleotide sequence: TGCAGTGCTAGAGATCGCCTAACGGATACGCAGTATTTT.

This clonotype has ten or more counts. CDR3 in DNA: TGTGCCAGCAGCTACGGCGCGATGAGGGGTGAAAAACTGTTTTTT. Translation gives CASSYGAMRGEKLFF. This chain connects TRBV3-1 to TRBJ1-4; a weak D match, TRBD1 (5 bases). CDR3 length: 15 amino acids. V shed 5 bases and J shed 7 bases, with 17 bases lying between them. The germline V gene has CDR1 LGHDT and CDR2 YNNKEL (reference sequence).

This clonotype was seen ten or more times. The V and J genes are TRBV12-3 or TRBV12-4 and TRBJ2-2; TRBD1 matches 8 bases. There are 15 residues in the CDR3. Losses at the gene ends were 5 bases for V and 1 base for J; bases not matched to a gene: 3. DNA of the CDR3: TGTGCCAGCAGTGCCGGGACAGGGAACACCGGGGAGCTGTTTTTT. It is translated as CASSAGTGNTGELFF.

This clonotype turned up a few times. The J gene is TRBJ2-7, the V gene TRBV20-1, with 7 positions matching TRBD1. V lost 2 bases and J lost 2; bases outside the gene matches: 9. Per the germline V gene, CDR1 is DFQATT and CDR2 is SNEGSKA (reference sequence). CDR3 length: 15 residues. The CDR3 loop is CSARTVSGTAYEQYF. In DNA, the CDR3 is TGCAGTGCTAGAACCGTGTCCGGGACAGCCTACGAGCAGTACTTC.

The J gene is TRBJ2-3, the V gene TRBV20-1; 11 nucleotides agree with TRBD1. TRBJ1-5 matches the DNA end more closely, so the J call is doubtful. Germline V gene data show CDR1 as DFQATT and CDR2 as SNEGSKA (reference sequence). The CDR3 consists of 17 residues. CDR3: CSAGRTGGAVITDTQHF. The CDR3 DNA sequence: TGCAGTGCTGGGAGGACAGGGGGCGCCGTAATAACAGATACGCAGCATTTT.

This clonotype was picked up many times. The chain carries TRBV20-1 and TRBJ1-2, with unresolved D. Germline CDR1 and CDR2: DFQATT and SNEGSKA (reference sequence). The CDR3 sequence is 12 residues long. V dropped 0 bases and J dropped 4 bases, with 6 bases sitting between them. The CDR3 spells CSARDEPYGYTF. The CDR3 DNA sequence: TGCAGTGCTAGAGATGAACCCTATGGCTACACCTTC.

The chain recombines TRBV15 with TRBJ2-7; maybe TRBD1 (6 bases). V was shortened by 0 bases and J by 5 bases, with 11 bases between the two germline ends. The CDR3 runs to 14 residues. Germline V gene data show CDR1 as LNHNV and CDR2 as YYDKDF (reference sequence). Here the CDR3 reads CATSRDHRDHEQYF. The DNA for the CDR3 is TGTGCCACCAGCAGAGATCACAGGGACCACGAGCAGTACTTC.

This clonotype was seen at least ten times. The chain links TRBV7-8 to TRBJ2-5; D is uncertain. With 2 bases removed from V and 4 bases from J, the gap between germline ends came to 5 bases. CDR1 is SGHVS and CDR2 is FQNEAQ in the germline V gene. CDR3 size: 12 residues. CDR3 sequence (DNA): TGTGCCAGCAGCTTAAGTTTAGAGACCCAGTACTTC. Its translation is CASSLSLETQYF. The entire variable domain, with the rest obtained from reference TRBV7-8 and TRBJ2-5, is as follows: GAGVSQSPRYKVAKRGQDVALRCDPISGHVSLFWYQQALGQGPEFLTYFQNEAQLDKSGLPSDRFFAERPEGSVSTLKIQRTQQEDSAVYLCASSLSLETQYFGPGTRLLVL.

The chain links TRBV7-9 to TRBJ2-6, with unresolved D. Germline lookup yields CDR1 SEHNR and CDR2 FQNEAQ (reference sequence). With 2 bases removed from V and 0 bases from J, the gap between germline ends came to 5 bases. The CDR3 contains 15 residues. CDR3 bases: TGTGCCAGCAGCTTATGGGGCTCTGGGGCCAACGTCCTGACTTTC. Encoded protein: CASSLWGSGANVLTF.

This clonotype was detected many times. The J gene is TRBJ2-3, the V gene TRBV5-5; D gene unclear. The CDR3 covers 16 residues. Germline lookup yields CDR1 SGHKS and CDR2 YYEKEE (reference sequence). Trimming pared 0 bases from V and 0 bases from J, leaving 11 bases between. The CDR3, as DNA: TGTGCCAGCAGCTTGGAGTGGGATCCTAGCACAGATACGCAGTATTTT. Translation gives CASSLEWDPSTDTQYF. Complete variable domain (other parts from reference TRBV5-5 and TRBJ2-3): DAGVTQSPTHLIKTRGQQVTLRCSPISGHKSVSWYQQVLGQGPQFIFQYYEKEERGRGNFPDRFSARQFPNYSSELNVNALLLGDSALYLCASSLEWDPSTDTQYFGPGTRLTVL.

This clonotype was detected a few times. Given the absence of the conserved phenylalanine or tryptophan at the CDR3 end, a read error is likely. No DNA is shown, since the ends of the CDR3 on it are uncertain; the CDR3 is the one TCRdb lists. V is TRBV20-1 and J is TRBJ2-1; the table's D call, TRBD2, was not checked against the DNA. The CDR3 adds up to 10 amino acids, both ends counted. Germline loops: CDR1 DFQATT, CDR2 SNEGSKA (reference sequence). CDR3 amino acids: CSASTSGGAV.

The table lists this clonotype with a few counts. The CDR3 DNA sequence: TGTGCCAGCAGTCTGGCCAGCGGGGTCTCTAGCTCCTACAATGAGCAGTTCTTC. Translated: CASSLASGVSSSYNEQFF. The chain uses TRBV11-2 and TRBJ2-1, with 7 bases identical to TRBD2. CDR3 length equals 18 residues. V shed 6 bases and J 0 bases; nucleotides not matched to a gene: 14. Germline-derived CDR1 and CDR2 are SGHAT and FQNNGV.

This clonotype was seen many times. The V call is TRBV12-3 or TRBV12-4, the J call TRBJ2-7; D is perhaps TRBD1 or TRBD2 (6 bases each). V was trimmed by 1 base and J by 0 bases, leaving 16 bases between them. CDR3 length: 17 residues. CDR3 bases: TGTGCCAGCAGTTTAGGCCCCGGTACGGGGGCCTCCTACGAGCAGTACTTC. Encoded protein: CASSLGPGTGASYEQYF.

This clonotype was counted ten times or more. The chain recombines TRBV5-6 with TRBJ2-7; no firm D call. Germline values: CDR1 SGHDT, CDR2 YYEEEE. V was trimmed by 3 bases and J by 0 bases, leaving 13 bases between them. The CDR3 is made up of 15 amino acids. Here the CDR3 DNA reads TGTGCCAGCAGCTGGCGAGCGAGGAGCTCCTACGAGCAGTACTTC. This codes for CASSWRARSSYEQYF.

This clonotype was seen repeatedly, ten times or more. The chain combines TRBV7-9 with TRBJ2-3, with TRBD1 matching 9 bases. Germline assignment: CDR1 SEHNR and CDR2 FQNEAQ (reference sequence). This CDR3 has 15 residues. V was clipped by 7 bases and J by 2 bases; unmatched bases: 7. This CDR3 reads CASNSGTGYTDTQYF. DNA for the CDR3: TGTGCCAGCAATTCCGGGACAGGGTACACAGATACGCAGTATTTT.

This clonotype was observed many times. The V and J genes are TRBV5-5 and TRBJ1-6; 10 bases fit TRBD1. Germline CDR1 reads SGHKS; CDR2 reads YYEKEE (reference sequence). V shed 5 bases and J 8 bases; nucleotides not matched to a gene: 7. This CDR3 spans 15 amino acids. CDR3 nucleotides: TGTGCCAGCAGTTTTGGACAGGGGGAAGATTCACCCCTCCACTTT. Its protein product is CASSFGQGEDSPLHF.

The table lists this clonotype with many counts. The rearrangement uses TRBV5-1 and TRBJ1-6; the D gene is possibly TRBD1 (5 bases). The CDR3 sequence is 15 residues long. V lost 2 bases and J lost 5, with 11 bases in between. CDR1 SGHRS and CDR2 YFSETQ come from the germline V gene. The CDR3 region has the DNA TGCGCCAGCAGCTTAGATGGGGCGGATAATTCACCCCTCCACTTT. Its translation is CASSLDGADNSPLHF.

This clonotype was observed many times. This chain connects TRBV7-6 to TRBJ2-7, with 8 bases aligning to TRBD1. J gave up 4 bases and V 1 base, and 6 bases lay outside the gene matches. Per germline, CDR1 SGHVS and CDR2 FNYEAQ. The CDR3 is made up of 15 amino acids. The CDR3 loop reads CASSLGTGGLYEQYF. The CDR3 DNA reads as TGTGCCAGCAGCTTAGGAACAGGGGGATTGTACGAGCAGTACTTC.